These 25 T cell receptor beta chains originate from one sample sequenced in a study of blood T cell repertoires in COVID-19. The protocol was immunoSEQ multiplex PCR, while the TCRdb copy is restricted to in-frame clones and leaves out a portion. Of some 200,000 clones listed, 80% to 85% are singletons. The material sequenced was peripheral blood. The receptor set was obtained from a woman aged 55-70 years who had recovered from COVID-19.

The chain is built from TRBV6-4 and TRBJ2-1, with 7 bases lining up with TRBD1. The germline V gene encodes CDR1 MRHNA and CDR2 SNTAGT. There are 14 residues in the CDR3. With 3 bases clipped from V and 5 bases from J, the junction kept 4 bases outside the gene matches. CDR3 protein: CASSEDRSNNEQFF. CDR3 DNA sequence: TGTGCCAGCAGTGAGGACAGGTCTAACAATGAGCAGTTCTTC.

V and J are TRBV10-2 and TRBJ2-3; possibly TRBD2 for D (6 bases). V was pared by 7 bases and J by 8 bases, with 10 bases between. The germline V gene has CDR1 WSHSY and CDR2 SAAADI. CDR3 length equals 11 residues. This chain's CDR3 is CASMDYPTQYF. The CDR3 nucleotides read TGCGCCAGCATGGACTACCCTACGCAGTATTTT.

This clone was observed a single time. The chain couples TRBV7-3 to TRBJ2-1; 9 positions agree with TRBD2. V gave up 5 bases and J gave up 3 bases; unmatched junction bases: 5. The germline CDR1 and CDR2 sequences are SGHTA and FQGTGA. The CDR3 has 15 amino acids. CDR3 region: CASSDSGGNYNEQFF. CDR3 coding DNA: TGTGCCAGCAGCGACAGCGGGGGGAACTACAATGAGCAGTTCTTC.

The CDR3 protein is CASSRLAGGLETQYF. The DNA of the CDR3 is TGTGCCAGCAGCCGTCTAGCGGGGGGCTTGGAGACCCAGTACTTC. The chain has TRBV3-1 (or the pseudogene TRBV3-2) and TRBJ2-5; 11 nucleotides match TRBD2. The V and J ends lost 4 bases and 5 bases, in that order; junction bases with no gene match: 6. The germline CDR1 and CDR2 sequences are LGHDT and YNNKEL (reference sequence). The CDR3 runs 15 residues.

The V and J genes are TRBV19 and TRBJ2-5; D gene unclear. V was trimmed by 1 base and J by 4 bases, leaving 10 bases between them. Germline loops: CDR1 LNHDA, CDR2 SQIVND (reference sequence). The CDR3 extends over 14 amino acids. The CDR3 DNA is TGTGCCAGTAGTATAGGCGCCTTCGGAGAGACCCAGTACTTC. This translates into CASSIGAFGETQYF.

In this sample, this clone turned up many times. This chain uses TRBV25-1 with TRBJ1-4; D not resolved. V dropped 3 bases and J dropped 1 base, with 9 bases sitting between them. CDR3 length: 15 amino acids. Looked up from germline, CDR1 is MGHDK and CDR2 is SYGVNS. As DNA, the CDR3 is TGTGCCAGCAGTGACCAACAGTTAACTAATGAAAAACTGTTTTTT. It codes for CASSDQQLTNEKLFF.

The V and J genes are TRBV5-1 and TRBJ2-3; no definite D call. CDR3 size: 14 residues. Per germline, CDR1 SGHRS and CDR2 YFSETQ. Deletions cut 0 bases from V and 2 bases from J, with 7 bases between. The CDR3 DNA is TGCGCCAGCAGCTTGGAAGACACCACAGATACGCAGTATTTT. This gives the protein CASSLEDTTDTQYF.

This rearrangement joins TRBV7-9 to TRBJ2-7; 10 bases align to TRBD2. The CDR3 contains 16 residues. Germline V CDR1 and CDR2: SEHNR, FQNEAQ (reference sequence). V lost 1 base to trimming and J lost 4 bases; unmatched junction nucleotides: 7. CDR3 loop: CASSLVVASGGYEQYF. In DNA, the CDR3 is TGTGCCAGCAGCTTAGTTGTGGCTAGCGGGGGTTACGAGCAGTACTTC.

J is TRBJ2-2 and V is TRBV7-3; TRBD1 matches 8 bases. The CDR3 spans 15 residues. The germline gives CDR1 SGHTA, CDR2 FQGTGA. V was pared by 6 bases and J by 3 bases, with 6 bases of the junction left unmatched. CDR3 region: CASRLQGADTGELFF. The CDR3 nucleotides read TGTGCCAGCAGGCTCCAGGGGGCGGACACCGGGGAGCTGTTTTTT.

This rearrangement joins TRBV7-2 to TRBJ2-7, with 9 bases that match TRBD2. Trimming cost V 4 bases and J 4 bases; bases outside gene matches: 11. Germline CDR1 SGHTA, CDR2 FQGNSA. The CDR3 loop spans 16 amino acids. The CDR3 loop is CASSSRAGGPEYEQYF. Written as DNA, the CDR3 is TGTGCCAGCAGCTCCCGTGCGGGGGGGCCGGAATACGAGCAGTACTTC.

The rearrangement links TRBV5-5 to TRBJ2-2, with 10 positions matching TRBD1. The germline CDR1 and CDR2 sequences are SGHKS and YYEKEE (reference sequence). The CDR3 extends over 16 amino acids. J gave up 7 bases and V 4 bases, and 10 bases lay outside the gene matches. CDR3 nucleotide sequence: TGTGCCAGCAGCCCAACCGACAGGGGGCTAATCGGGGAGCTGTTTTTT. It is translated as CASSPTDRGLIGELFF. Supplemented by reference TRBV5-5 and TRBJ2-2, the full variable domain reads DAGVTQSPTHLIKTRGQQVTLRCSPISGHKSVSWYQQVLGQGPQFIFQYYEKEERGRGNFPDRFSARQFPNYSSELNVNALLLGDSALYLCASSPTDRGLIGELFFGEGSRLTVL.

The chain couples TRBV6-2 or TRBV6-3 to TRBJ1-2, with D perhaps matching TRBD1 (6 bases). Trimming removed 2 bases at V and 2 bases at J, with 15 bases between. Germline-derived CDR1 and CDR2 are MNHEY and SVGEGT. CDR3 size: 16 residues. The CDR3 nucleotides read TGTGCCAGCAGTTACCGCACAGGGACCCGAAACTATGGCTACACCTTC. It translates to CASSYRTGTRNYGYTF.

Only one count was recorded for this clone. The CDR3 sequence is CASGGQDDVDVQFF. CDR3 sequence (DNA): TGTGCCAGCGGGGGACAGGACGACGTGGACGTGCAGTTCTTC. The V and J genes are TRBV3-1 (or the pseudogene TRBV3-2) and TRBJ2-1, with 8 bases identical to TRBD1. The J segment lost 12 bases and the V segment lost 8 bases, leaving 15 bases of the junction unmatched. In germline, CDR1 is LGHDT, CDR2 YNNKEL (reference sequence). The CDR3 is 14 amino acids.

V gene TRBV12-3 or TRBV12-4 combines with J gene TRBJ1-3, with D uncertain. This CDR3 is 12 amino acids long. Trimming took off 8 bases at V and 4 bases at J, with 9 bases between the two ends. The CDR3 DNA follows: TGTGCCAGCTCCCGAGGGGGAAACACCATATATTTT. Translating it yields CASSRGGNTIYF.

The chain links TRBV28 to TRBJ2-7; 10 bases agree with TRBD1. V trimming: 7 bases; J trimming: 2 bases; junction bases outside the gene matches: 11. The CDR3 is 16 residues long. Germline V gene lookup returns CDR1 MDHEN and CDR2 SYDVKM. In nucleotides, the CDR3 is TGTGCCAGCACCACCCCCCCCGGGACAGGGGCCTACGAGCAGTACTTC. Translated: CASTTPPGTGAYEQYF.

The chain recombines TRBV29-1 with TRBJ2-2, with 9 bases aligning to TRBD2. Germline V gene lookup returns CDR1 SQVTM and CDR2 ANQGSEA. There are 17 residues in the CDR3. J lost 0 bases, V lost 4 bases, and 9 bases had no gene match. The chain's CDR3 is CSVVGVAGAPNTGELFF. The CDR3, as DNA: TGCAGCGTTGTGGGGGTAGCGGGGGCCCCGAACACCGGGGAGCTGTTTTTT.

As for this clone: At one of its ends the junction is not consistent with the germline gene, which may arise from a read error. This rearrangement joins TRBV29-1 to TRBJ1-1, with unresolved D. The CDR3 is 12 residues long. Germline assignment: CDR1 SQVTM and CDR2 ANQGSEA. CDR3 in amino acids: CSAERLNTEAFF. In DNA form, the CDR3 reads TGCAGCGCTGAACGTCTGAACACTGAAGCTTTCTTT.

V usage is TRBV7-9 and J usage is TRBJ1-1; D call uncertain. Between the trimmed V and J ends, which lost 2 bases and 6 bases, there was a span of 7 bases. The CDR3 runs 12 residues. Germline assignment: CDR1 SEHNR and CDR2 FQNEAQ (reference sequence). The CDR3 region is CASSLMGAEAFF. CDR3 coding DNA: TGTGCCAGCAGCTTAATGGGAGCTGAAGCTTTCTTT.

This clone showed up just once. This chain links TRBV7-2 with TRBJ2-2; possible D gene TRBD2, 7 bases. Germline V gives CDR1 SGHTA, CDR2 FQGNSA. V lost 3 bases and J lost 6, with 14 bases in between. This CDR3 is 15 amino acids long. The CDR3 here is CASSLRGGPAGELFF. The CDR3, as DNA: TGTGCCAGCAGCTTGAGGGGGGGGCCCGCCGGGGAGCTGTTTTTT.

This clone was found once. The chain carries TRBV9 and TRBJ2-1; unclear D gene. The CDR3 is made up of 16 amino acids. From germline, CDR1 is SGDLS and CDR2 YYNGEE. V dropped 2 bases and J dropped 0 bases, with 12 bases sitting between them. CDR3: CASSVSQLSSYNEQFF. CDR3 in DNA: TGTGCCAGCAGCGTGAGCCAACTTAGCTCCTACAATGAGCAGTTCTTC.

The CDR3 here is CASSETRDRFSGYTF. The CDR3 DNA is TGTGCCAGCAGCGAAACTAGGGACAGATTCTCCGGCTACACCTTC. The chain couples TRBV2 to TRBJ1-2; 7 bases fit TRBD1. The CDR3 sequence is 15 residues long. Germline V lookup: CDR1 SNHLY, CDR2 FYNNEI. The junction had 15 bases not matched to a gene; V was cut back by 6 bases and J by 8 bases.

This clone was found once. The genes are TRBV3-1 (or the pseudogene TRBV3-2) and TRBJ1-1; D is unresolved. Germline CDR1 reads LGHDT; CDR2 reads YNNKEL (reference sequence). Between the trimmed V and J ends, which lost 0 bases and 4 bases, there was a span of 12 bases. There are 15 residues in the CDR3. The CDR3 reads CASSQEGEGPTEAFF. The DNA for the CDR3 is TGTGCCAGCAGCCAAGAAGGCGAGGGCCCCACTGAAGCTTTCTTT.

This clone was observed at least ten times. J is TRBJ2-1 and V is TRBV21-1; the DNA was not compared with TRBD1, the D call given in the table. TRBV21-1 is an annotated pseudogene. This CDR3 is 17 amino acids long. CDR3 protein: CASSKTVNAGVENEQFF. In DNA, the CDR3 is TGTGCCAGCAGCAAAACCGTTAACGCAGGCGTCGAGAATGAGCAGTTCTTC.

The V call is TRBV7-2, the J call TRBJ2-7; D not certain. V lost 6 bases and J lost 5, with 8 bases in between. CDR1 and CDR2 (germline): SGHTA, FQGNSA. The CDR3 loop spans 11 amino acids. CDR3 in DNA: TGTGCCAGCAGTGCGGCGGACGAGCAGTACTTC. Translation: CASSAADEQYF.

V gene TRBV11-2 combines with J gene TRBJ1-1, with 9 bases matching TRBD1. Looked up from germline, CDR1 is SGHAT and CDR2 is FQNNGV. The CDR3 runs 16 residues. The trim removed 5 bases at V and 0 bases at J, leaving 7 bases unmatched. The CDR3 nucleotides read TGTGCCAGCAGCACCCACAGGGGGCGGATGAACACTGAAGCTTTCTTT. Translating it yields CASSTHRGRMNTEAFF.